This entry lists 32 T cell receptor beta chains sequenced from one sample in a study of cytomegalovirus exposure and HLA in healthy donors. Primers included in the PCR were 60 Vbeta and 13 Jbeta primers. Clones were sequenced by immunoSEQ multiplex PCR, and TCRdb holds only the in-frame ones, with some missing. The top ten hold roughly 7.4% of the sample, which has under 250,000 clones, over 70% seen once. Sequencing was carried out using PBMCs. These TCRs come from a woman aged 60 to 75 in good health and CMV-seropositive.

For this clone: The junction and the germline gene differ at one end; a read error may be behind it. The chain has TRBV7-9 and TRBJ2-1, with D possibly matching TRBD2 (5 bases). The CDR3 loop spans 12 amino acids. Germline V gene data show CDR1 as SEHNR and CDR2 as FQNEAQ (reference sequence). CDR3 sequence (DNA): TGTTCCAGCAGCTTTAGTAGCGATGAGCAGTTCTTC. Amino acids: CSSSFSSDEQFF.

As DNA, the CDR3 is TGTGCCAGCAGGGCGGACAGCGGTTATGGCTACACCTTC. Residues: CASRADSGYGYTF. This rearrangement joins TRBV28 to TRBJ1-2; a possible D gene is TRBD1 (6 bases). Looked up from germline, CDR1 is MDHEN and CDR2 is SYDVKM. This CDR3 spans 13 amino acids. V was trimmed by 6 bases and J by 5 bases, leaving 13 bases between them.

This chain connects TRBV5-1 to TRBJ2-5; weak D call: TRBD2 (5 bases). CDR1 SGHRS and CDR2 YFSETQ come from the germline V gene. V was pared by 3 bases and J by 5 bases, with 11 bases between. This CDR3 is 13 amino acids long. CDR3: CASSSDIAETQYF. The CDR3, as DNA: TGCGCCAGCAGCTCCGACATAGCGGAGACCCAGTACTTC.

The V and J genes are TRBV11-2 and TRBJ2-1; D is uncertain. The CDR3 has 11 amino acids. V lost 5 bases and J 3 bases, leaving 2 bases between the germline ends. Germline CDR1 is SGHAT and CDR2 is FQNNGV. The CDR3 sequence: CASSHYNEQFF. The CDR3 nucleotides are TGTGCCAGCAGCCACTACAATGAGCAGTTCTTC. Full variable domain (remainder filled in from reference TRBV11-2 and TRBJ2-1): EAGVAQSPRYKIIEKRQSVAFWCNPISGHATLYWYQQILGQGPKLLIQFQNNGVVDDSQLPKDRFSAERLKGVDSTLKIQPAKLEDSAVYLCASSHYNEQFFGPGTRLTVL.

The chain links TRBV11-2 to TRBJ1-1; TRBD1 might be the D (5 bases). The CDR3 extends over 14 amino acids. In germline, CDR1 is SGHAT, CDR2 FQNNGV. V gave up 1 base and J gave up 3 bases, with 9 bases separating them. CDR3 DNA sequence: TGTGCCAGCAGCTTAGGGGGCTGGTACACTGAAGCTTTCTTT. Its protein is CASSLGGWYTEAFF.

The chain couples TRBV2 to TRBJ2-7, with 11 bases matching TRBD1. Germline V lookup: CDR1 SNHLY, CDR2 FYNNEI. V was clipped by 6 bases and J by 6 bases; unmatched bases: 4. The CDR3 contains 13 residues. The CDR3 sequence: CASSGQGASEQYF. CDR3 DNA: TGTGCCAGCAGCGGACAGGGGGCTTCCGAGCAGTACTTC.

V and J are TRBV9 and TRBJ1-1, with 10 bases identical to TRBD1. CDR1 is SGDLS, CDR2 YYNGEE, per germline. Trimming cost V 4 bases and J 5 bases; bases outside gene matches: 8. This CDR3 has 15 amino acids. CDR3 DNA sequence: TGTGCCAGCAGCTCTCAGACAGGGGGCGTGACTGAAGCTTTCTTT. Translated, it gives CASSSQTGGVTEAFF.

This clone was seen a few times. The chain combines TRBV5-1 with TRBJ1-2; D not resolved. The V and J ends lost 0 bases and 4 bases respectively, with 7 bases between them. Looked up from germline, CDR1 is SGHRS and CDR2 is YFSETQ. This CDR3 is 13 amino acids long. CDR3 sequence reads: CASSLANLYGYTF. CDR3 coding DNA: TGCGCCAGCAGCTTGGCTAACCTCTATGGCTACACCTTC.

This chain joins TRBV27 and TRBJ1-2, with D maybe TRBD1 (5 bases). V was pared by 2 bases and J by 3 bases, with 19 bases between. Germline V gene sequence: CDR1 MNHEY, CDR2 SMNVEV (reference sequence). The CDR3 is 17 residues long. CDR3 sequence reads: CASSLKGRDLPYYGYTF. In nucleotides, the CDR3 is TGTGCCAGCAGTTTAAAGGGGAGGGACCTCCCGTACTATGGCTACACCTTC.

The CDR3, as DNA: TGTGCCAGCAGTTTATCGGACAGCTTCGGCTACACCTTC. Protein sequence: CASSLSDSFGYTF. This rearrangement joins TRBV27 to TRBJ1-2; possibly TRBD1 for D (6 bases). The CDR3 consists of 13 residues. Germline-derived CDR1 and CDR2 are MNHEY and SMNVEV (reference sequence). V was pared by 0 bases and J by 8 bases, with 10 bases between.

This CDR3 is CASSLQGTDTQYF. The CDR3 region has the DNA TGTGCCAGCAGCCTACAGGGGACAGATACGCAGTATTTT. The rearrangement links TRBV9 to TRBJ2-3; 7 bases are a match to TRBD1. With V trimmed by 4 bases and J by 3 bases, 2 bases remained unmatched. Looked up from germline, CDR1 is SGDLS and CDR2 is YYNGEE. The CDR3 totals 13 residues.

The chain carries TRBV4-1 and TRBJ2-5; D is perhaps TRBD2 (5 bases). The better agreement between TRBJ2-7 and the DNA end casts doubt on the J call. The CDR3 is 14 amino acids. Germline CDR1 and CDR2: MGHRA and YSYEKL. CDR3 in DNA: TGCGCCAGCAGCCAAGGACGGGGTAACTACGAGCAGTACTTC. Translation gives CASSQGRGNYEQYF.

J is TRBJ2-7 and V is TRBV4-1; D might be TRBD2 (6 bases). This CDR3 contains 15 residues. The V gene's germline CDR1 is MGHRA and CDR2 YSYEKL. Trimming took 1 base from V and 5 from J, leaving 15 bases between them. The CDR3: CASSQGLVFVNEQYF. The CDR3 DNA reads as TGCGCCAGCAGCCAAGGACTAGTTTTCGTCAACGAGCAGTACTTC.

V gene TRBV7-9 combines with J gene TRBJ1-1; 7 bases are shared with TRBD1. With V trimmed by 6 bases and J by 3 bases, 10 bases remained unmatched. The length of the CDR3 is 15 residues. Germline-derived CDR1 and CDR2 are SEHNR and FQNEAQ (reference sequence). The CDR3 sequence is CASSDGQAVDTEAFF. The CDR3 region has the DNA TGTGCCAGCAGTGACGGACAGGCGGTCGACACTGAAGCTTTCTTT.

This chain connects TRBV10-3 to TRBJ2-1; 9 bases are shared with TRBD2. After removal of 4 bases from V and 6 bases from J, the junction contained 4 bases not matched to a gene. The CDR3 has 14 residues. Per germline, CDR1 ENHRY and CDR2 SYGVKD. The CDR3 bases are TGTGCCATCAGTGTCGGCGGGAGGGTCAATGAGCAGTTCTTC. Its translation: CAISVGGRVNEQFF.

The chain recombines TRBV4-1 with TRBJ2-5, with TRBD1 matching 7 bases. The CDR3 contains 12 residues. From germline, CDR1 is MGHRA and CDR2 YSYEKL. CDR3 sequence reads: CATKGATETQYF. CDR3 DNA: TGCGCTACCAAGGGGGCGACGGAGACCCAGTACTTC.

V is TRBV5-1 and J is TRBJ1-4; D may be TRBD1 (5 bases). The CDR3 runs to 15 residues. Between the trimmed V and J ends, which lost 5 bases and 0 bases, there was a span of 11 bases. CDR1 is SGHRS and CDR2 is YFSETQ in the germline V gene. The CDR3 loop reads CASSGGIATNEKLFF. CDR3 nucleotides: TGCGCCAGCAGTGGGGGGATTGCAACTAATGAAAAACTGTTTTTT.

The chain combines TRBV29-1 with TRBJ2-5; the D gene is possibly TRBD1 (5 bases). Trimming pared 1 base from V and 5 bases from J, leaving 14 bases between. Germline V CDR1 and CDR2: SQVTM, ANQGSEA. This CDR3 is built from 14 residues. CDR3 nucleotide sequence: TGCAGCGTTGAAGGTTTGGCAGGGTACGAGACCCAGTACTTC. It specifies CSVEGLAGYETQYF.

The chain recombines TRBV28 with TRBJ1-5; 9 bases are a match to TRBD1. CDR3 size: 14 residues. Unmatched junction bases numbered 4, after V lost 6 bases and J lost 4 bases. Per the germline V gene, CDR1 is MDHEN and CDR2 is SYDVKM. The CDR3 is CASSDGTGNQPQHF. The CDR3 region has the DNA TGTGCCAGCAGCGACGGGACAGGGAATCAGCCCCAGCATTTT.

The chain is built from TRBV4-1 and TRBJ1-4; perhaps TRBD1 as D (5 bases). The CDR3 totals 15 residues. CDR1 is MGHRA, CDR2 YSYEKL, per germline. Trimming left V 0 bases short and J 4 bases short, with 9 bases between. DNA of the CDR3: TGCGCCAGCAGCCAAGAGTGGGGCGTTAATGAAAAACTGTTTTTT. The encoded protein is CASSQEWGVNEKLFF.

As for this clone: Sequence at one end of the junction differs from germline and may be a read error. The chain carries TRBV7-9 and TRBJ1-2; 7 bases are shared with TRBD1. CDR1 and CDR2 (germline): SEHNR, FQNEAQ (reference sequence). CDR3 size: 17 residues. The DNA for the CDR3 is TGTTCCAGCAGCTCCCCCAAAAGACAGGGATCGAGCTATGGCTACACCTTC. Its translation: CSSSSPKRQGSSYGYTF.

The genes are TRBV7-3 and TRBJ1-3, with 7 positions matching TRBD1. The CDR3 has 16 amino acids. Germline loops: CDR1 SGHTA, CDR2 FQGTGA. V lost 3 bases to trimming and J lost 4 bases; unmatched junction nucleotides: 9. The CDR3 region has the DNA TGTGCCAGCAGCTTTGCACTACAGGGGAGCGGAAACACCATATATTTT. This gives the protein CASSFALQGSGNTIYF. Based on the CDR3 plus reference TRBV7-3 and TRBJ1-3, the full variable domain is GAGVSQTPSNKVTEKGKYVELRCDPISGHTALYWYRQSLGQGPEFLIYFQGTGAADDSGLPNDRFFAVRPEGSVSTLKIQRTERGDSAVYLCASSFALQGSGNTIYFGEGSWLTVV.

Written as DNA, the CDR3 is TGTGCCAGCGGGAGTAACGGGTTGAATGGCTACACCTTC. Translated, it gives CASGSNGLNGYTF. The chain joins TRBV6-1 to TRBJ1-2; D not certain. The V and J ends lost 8 bases and 6 bases respectively, with 16 bases between them. The CDR3 is 13 residues long. The germline CDR1 and CDR2 sequences are MNHNS and SASEGT.

This rearrangement joins TRBV6-6 to TRBJ2-5; 8 nucleotides align to TRBD1. V trimming: 5 bases; J trimming: 4 bases; junction bases outside the gene matches: 0. Germline V lookup: CDR1 MNHNY, CDR2 SVGAGI (reference sequence). This CDR3 region has 12 residues. CDR3: CASSDRGETQYF. The CDR3, as DNA: TGTGCCAGCAGTGACAGGGGAGAGACCCAGTACTTC.

V gene TRBV5-1 combines with J gene TRBJ2-7; D remains unclear. This CDR3 is 15 amino acids long. In germline, CDR1 is SGHRS, CDR2 YFSETQ. V lost 1 base, J lost 1 base, and 12 bases lay in between. CDR3 DNA: TGCGCCAGCAGCTTGATGGTAGCCGGGTCCTACGAGCAGTACTTC. Its protein product is CASSLMVAGSYEQYF.

The CDR3 loop reads CASSLFGSGSTDEQFF. The CDR3 DNA follows: TGTGCCAGCAGCTTATTTGGCAGCGGGAGCACCGATGAGCAGTTCTTC. The chain uses TRBV7-6 and TRBJ2-1; 8 bases map to TRBD2. Germline CDR1 SGHVS, CDR2 FNYEAQ. The length of the CDR3 is 16 residues. With 2 bases clipped from V and 8 bases from J, the junction kept 11 bases outside the gene matches.

The count of this clone is one. The CDR3 loop reads CASSTGQGLGSPLHF. CDR3 bases: TGTGCCAGTAGTACCGGACAGGGTTTAGGTTCACCCCTCCACTTT. This chain uses TRBV19 with TRBJ1-6, with TRBD1 matching 8 bases. Germline V gene lookup returns CDR1 LNHDA and CDR2 SQIVND (reference sequence). The CDR3 runs to 15 residues. After removal of 4 bases from V and 9 bases from J, the junction contained 8 bases not matched to a gene.

The V call is TRBV7-9, the J call TRBJ2-1; D gene uncertain. CDR1 SEHNR and CDR2 FQNEAQ come from the germline V gene (reference sequence). V lost 10 bases and J lost 0, with 25 bases in between. The CDR3 runs to 18 residues. In DNA form, the CDR3 reads TGTGCCACTCCTTCCGTACTTACCACGAACAGCTCCTACAATGAGCAGTTCTTC. As protein: CATPSVLTTNSSYNEQFF.

The chain joins TRBV5-1 to TRBJ1-1; 7 positions agree with TRBD1. The germline V gene has CDR1 SGHRS and CDR2 YFSETQ. V gave up 9 bases and J gave up 1 base; unmatched junction bases: 12. The CDR3 spans 15 residues. CDR3 residues: CATGQDGSANTEAFF. The DNA of the CDR3 is TGCGCCACTGGACAGGATGGCAGTGCGAACACTGAAGCTTTCTTT.

This clone was detected only once. This chain connects TRBV5-1 to TRBJ2-1; 9 bases fit TRBD2. CDR1 is SGHRS, CDR2 YFSETQ, per germline. CDR3 length: 16 amino acids. The trim removed 5 bases at V and 5 bases at J, leaving 11 bases unmatched. The CDR3 DNA is TGCGCCAGCAGTCCTAGCGGGACAAACCGGGACAATGAGCAGTTCTTC. As protein: CASSPSGTNRDNEQFF. The full variable domain, rest sourced from reference TRBV5-1 and TRBJ2-1, is KAGVTQTPRYLIKTRGQQVTLSCSPISGHRSVSWYQQTPGQGLQFLFEYFSETQRNKGNFPGRFSGRQFSNSRSEMNVSTLELGDSALYLCASSPSGTNRDNEQFFGPGTRLTVL.

This clone was found a few times. The V call is TRBV15, the J call TRBJ2-1, with D maybe TRBD2 (5 bases). Trimming pared 5 bases from V and 10 bases from J, leaving 12 bases between. CDR3 length equals 12 residues. The germline V gene encodes CDR1 LNHNV and CDR2 YYDKDF (reference sequence). The CDR3 region is CATSFRGKEQFF. DNA of the CDR3: TGTGCCACCAGCTTCCGAGGGAAAGAGCAGTTCTTC.

In its sample, this clone was seen a few times. The chain recombines TRBV5-1 with TRBJ1-2; TRBD1 is a possible D gene (5 bases). The CDR3 is 13 amino acids. The V end was cut by 0 bases, the J end by 7 bases, with 10 bases between. From germline, CDR1 is SGHRS and CDR2 YFSETQ. CDR3 in amino acids: CASSLGQRLGYTF. The CDR3 nucleotides are TGCGCCAGCAGCTTGGGACAGCGTCTTGGCTACACCTTC.